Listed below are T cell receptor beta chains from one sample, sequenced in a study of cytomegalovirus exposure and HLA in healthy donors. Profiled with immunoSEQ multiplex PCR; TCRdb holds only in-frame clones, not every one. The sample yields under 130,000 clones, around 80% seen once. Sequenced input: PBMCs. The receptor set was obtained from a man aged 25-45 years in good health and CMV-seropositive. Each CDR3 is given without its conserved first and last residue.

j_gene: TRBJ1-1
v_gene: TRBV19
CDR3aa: ASSIQTGGEAF

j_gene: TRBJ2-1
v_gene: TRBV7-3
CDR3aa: ASSLSLAKEQF

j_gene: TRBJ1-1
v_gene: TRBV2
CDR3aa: ASPGQDFNTEAF

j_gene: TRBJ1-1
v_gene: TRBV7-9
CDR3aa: ASSLAGTGDTEAF

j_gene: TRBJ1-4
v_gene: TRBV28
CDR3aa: ASSWGQKLF

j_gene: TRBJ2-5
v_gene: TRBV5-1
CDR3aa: ASSSSFQETQY

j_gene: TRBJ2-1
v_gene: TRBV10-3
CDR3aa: AISEPRNNEQF

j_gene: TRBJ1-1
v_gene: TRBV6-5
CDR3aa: ASSPFRNTEAF

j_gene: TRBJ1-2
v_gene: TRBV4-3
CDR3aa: ASSQPGQGGYGYT

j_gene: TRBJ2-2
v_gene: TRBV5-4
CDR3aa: ASSLEPDRANTGELF

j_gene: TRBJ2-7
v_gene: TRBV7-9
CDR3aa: ASSFGEDTKQY

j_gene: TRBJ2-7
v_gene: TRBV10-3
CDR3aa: AISNNRASEQY

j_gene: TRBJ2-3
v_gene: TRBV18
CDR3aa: ASSPEAGDTDTQY

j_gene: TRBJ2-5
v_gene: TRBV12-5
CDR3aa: ASATGSGGWETQY

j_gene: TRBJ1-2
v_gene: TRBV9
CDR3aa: ASSVGGRDGYT

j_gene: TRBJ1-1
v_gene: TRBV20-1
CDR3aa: SAVRAAEAF

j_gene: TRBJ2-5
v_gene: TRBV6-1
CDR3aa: ATSTGQETQY

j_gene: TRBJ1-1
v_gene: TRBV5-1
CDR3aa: ASSFKVPGQGRNTEAF

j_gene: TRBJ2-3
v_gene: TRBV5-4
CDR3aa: ASSLGGLAGGVGDTQY

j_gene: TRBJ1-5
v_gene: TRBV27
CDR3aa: ASSPIGQGGNQPQH

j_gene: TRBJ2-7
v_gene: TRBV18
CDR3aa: ASSPSRAHEQY

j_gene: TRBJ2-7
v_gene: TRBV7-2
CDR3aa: ASSPTAYYEQY

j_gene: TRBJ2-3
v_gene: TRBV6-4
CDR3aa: ASSDGTSGGADTQY

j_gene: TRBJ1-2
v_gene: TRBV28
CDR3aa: ASRPGQPYGYT

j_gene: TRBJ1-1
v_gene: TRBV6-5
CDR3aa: ASSYGDRGTEAF

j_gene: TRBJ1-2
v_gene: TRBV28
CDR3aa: ASSLLSGGGYT

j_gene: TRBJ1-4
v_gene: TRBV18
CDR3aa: ASSPRQGIATNEKLF

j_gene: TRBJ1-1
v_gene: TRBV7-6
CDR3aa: ASSLSTTGRAEAF

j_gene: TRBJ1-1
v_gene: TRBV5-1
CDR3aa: ASSLPAGLNTEAF

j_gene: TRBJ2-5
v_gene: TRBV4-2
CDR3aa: ASSQDRTSGAFY

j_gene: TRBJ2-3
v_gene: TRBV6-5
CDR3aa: ASSYRGLLSTDTQY

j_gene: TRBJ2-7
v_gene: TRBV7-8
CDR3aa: ASSLVLPRGDEQY

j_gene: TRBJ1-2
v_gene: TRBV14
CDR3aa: ASSQEWSPNYGYT

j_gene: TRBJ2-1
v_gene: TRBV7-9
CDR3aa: ASSLTRGGARYNEQF

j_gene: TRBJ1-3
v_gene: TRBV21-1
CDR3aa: ASSAWTGVDGNTIY

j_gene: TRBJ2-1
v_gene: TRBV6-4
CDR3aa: ASSDGTSGGNEQF

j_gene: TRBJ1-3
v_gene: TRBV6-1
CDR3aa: ASSEDSGGGNTIY

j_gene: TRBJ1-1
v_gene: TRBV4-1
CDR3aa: ASSLGTEAF

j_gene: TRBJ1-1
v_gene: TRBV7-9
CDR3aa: ASSLAIEGARAF

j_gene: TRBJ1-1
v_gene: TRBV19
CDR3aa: ASPSLAVNTEAF

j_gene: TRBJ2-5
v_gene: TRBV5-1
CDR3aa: ASSLGREGETQY

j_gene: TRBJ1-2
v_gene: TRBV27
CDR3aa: ASSLSRGLGYGYT